Shown below are 6 T cell receptor beta chains from a single sample sequenced in a study of control samples from healthy donors and cancer patients. TCRdb's copy holds only in-frame clones and misses some; the assay was immunoSEQ multiplex PCR. The data hold fewer than 65,000 clones, with about nine tenths observed a single time. Material: PBMCs. These receptors originate from a man in his forties or fifties with colorectal cancer.

The chain joins TRBV28 to TRBJ2-3; 9 bases line up with TRBD1. Per germline, CDR1 MDHEN and CDR2 SYDVKM. V was clipped by 1 base and J by 6 bases; unmatched bases: 17. CDR3 length equals 19 residues. This chain's CDR3 is CASSLSRSVNRGPSDTQYF. The CDR3 DNA sequence: TGTGCCAGCAGTTTATCTCGTAGCGTGAACAGGGGGCCGTCGGATACGCAGTATTTT. Full variable domain (rest looked up from reference TRBV28 and TRBJ2-3): DVKVTQSSRYLVKRTGEKVFLECVQDMDHENMFWYRQDPGLGLRLIYFSYDVKMKEKGDIPEGYSVSREKKERFSLILESASTNQTSMYLCASSLSRSVNRGPSDTQYFGPGTRLTVL.

The V gene is TRBV4-1, the J gene TRBJ1-6; no reliable D call. CDR1 and CDR2 (germline): MGHRA, YSYEKL. CDR3 length: 12 residues. Deletions cut 3 bases from V and 13 bases from J, with 10 bases between. The CDR3 bases are TGCGCCAGCAGCCAGGCAGGCGGGCCCCTCCACTTT. This codes for CASSQAGGPLHF.

The chain uses TRBV30 and TRBJ1-1, with unresolved D. Trimming took 8 bases from V and 3 from J, leaving 10 bases between them. This CDR3 comprises 11 residues. CDR1 is GTSNPN and CDR2 is SVGIG in the germline V gene (reference sequence). CDR3 bases: TGTGCCCTCGCGGTGTACACTGAAGCTTTCTTT. Protein: CALAVYTEAFF. The full variable domain, its missing parts supplied by reference TRBV30 and TRBJ1-1, is SQTIHQWPATLVQPVGSPLSLECTVEGTSNPNLYWYRQAAGRGLQLLFYSVGIGQISSEVPQNLSASRPQDRQFILSSKKLLLSDSGFYLCALAVYTEAFFGQGTRLTVV.

The chain joins TRBV12-3 or TRBV12-4 to TRBJ2-3; D possibly corresponds to TRBD2 (6 bases). Trimming removed 0 bases from V and 5 bases from J, with 6 bases in between. This CDR3 is built from 13 residues. The DNA for the CDR3 is TGTGCCAGCAGTTTAGCCGGGGGAGATACGCAGTATTTT. This gives the protein CASSLAGGDTQYF.

V is TRBV2 and J is TRBJ1-3; TRBD1 is a possible D gene (6 bases). CDR3 length: 15 amino acids. Germline values: CDR1 SNHLY, CDR2 FYNNEI. Trimming shortened V by 4 bases and J by 2 bases, and 12 bases separated the two germline ends. The CDR3 loop reads CASSGTGLAGNTIYF. The CDR3 region has the DNA TGTGCCAGCAGTGGAACAGGGTTGGCTGGAAACACCATATATTTT.

V and J are TRBV19 and TRBJ2-2, with D perhaps matching TRBD1 (5 bases). Trimming pared 1 base from V and 0 bases from J, leaving 9 bases between. Germline V gene sequence: CDR1 LNHDA, CDR2 SQIVND (reference sequence). This CDR3 comprises 16 residues. The CDR3 DNA follows: TGTGCCAGTAGTATAGGGGGCCGTACGAACACCGGGGAGCTGTTTTTT. Translation: CASSIGGRTNTGELFF.